This T cell receptor (beta chain) came from a study of blood T cell repertoires in COVID-19. Study as a whole: Spain, Italy and the United States supplied samples that represented acute and convalescent COVID-19.

Measured with immunoSEQ multiplex PCR; TCRdb has only the in-frame clones, and not every one. This sample has about 240,000 clones, with around 87% found just once. The sequenced sample consisted of PBMCs or T cells enriched from blood (not recorded which). The sequence was obtained from a middle-aged woman with acute COVID-19.

CDR3 nucleotide sequence: TGTGCCAGCAGCCAAACACCGGGACTCAGGGCAGATACGCAGTATTTT. Translation gives CASSQTPGLRADTQYF. The chain combines TRBV3-1 (or the pseudogene TRBV3-2) with TRBJ2-3, with D maybe TRBD2 (6 bases). The ends were cut back, 2 bases at V and 4 bases at J, with 16 bases in the middle. CDR1 and CDR2 from the germline V gene are LGHDT and YNNKEL (reference sequence). The CDR3 runs 16 residues.